These 13 T cell receptor beta chains originate from one sample sequenced in a study of cytotoxic CD8 clonotypes in ibrutinib-treated CLL. Repertoires were generated with immunoSEQ multiplex PCR, while TCRdb's copy carries only in-frame clones and drops some. In the table there are 150,000 to 200,000 clones, about 80% of which are singletons. The specimen was PBMCs, collected after 12 months of ibrutinib treatment. Receptors originate from a human donor with chronic lymphocytic leukemia.

The V gene is TRBV19, the J gene TRBJ2-7; D call uncertain. There are 13 residues in the CDR3. V lost 5 bases and J lost 6, with 14 bases in between. CDR1 LNHDA and CDR2 SQIVND come from the germline V gene (reference sequence). DNA of the CDR3: TGTGCCAGTAGTTGGAGAACCAACTCCGAGCAGTACTTC. It specifies CASSWRTNSEQYF.

J is TRBJ1-1 and V is TRBV9; D is ambiguous. Trimming removed 4 bases at V and 1 base at J, with 20 bases between. Germline CDR1 is SGDLS and CDR2 is YYNGEE. The CDR3 spans 17 residues. The CDR3 region is CASSPIRASQQNTEAFF. In nucleotides, the CDR3 is TGTGCCAGCAGCCCAATTCGAGCGTCCCAGCAGAACACTGAAGCTTTCTTT.

In regard to this clone: In the same sample, other DNA sequences code for this CDR3. The gene calls are TRBV5-1 and TRBJ1-1; D is unclear. Germline lookup yields CDR1 SGHRS and CDR2 YFSETQ. Trimming took 4 bases from V and 3 from J, leaving 7 bases between them. The CDR3 runs to 12 residues. The DNA of the CDR3 is TGCGCCAGCAGCCGTGGGGACACTGAAGCTTTCTTT. Its protein is CASSRGDTEAFF.

The chain carries TRBV29-1 and TRBJ2-1, with D hard to call. The CDR3 totals 12 residues. With 4 bases removed from V and 6 bases from J, the gap between germline ends came to 10 bases. CDR1 SQVTM and CDR2 ANQGSEA come from the germline V gene. The CDR3 region is CSVVQVGNEQFF. The DNA of the CDR3 is TGCAGCGTTGTCCAGGTGGGCAATGAGCAGTTCTTC.

This clone was detected a few times. The chain couples TRBV28 to TRBJ1-2; possibly TRBD1 for D (5 bases). CDR1 is MDHEN, CDR2 SYDVKM, per germline. The CDR3 sequence is 13 residues long. Deletions cut 2 bases from V and 8 bases from J, with 12 bases between. The CDR3 here is CASSLQQVRGYTF. The DNA for the CDR3 is TGTGCCAGCAGTTTACAACAGGTTCGAGGCTACACCTTC.

The CDR3 here is CASTLAGQGYYEQYF. CDR3 bases: TGTGCCAGCACCCTAGCGGGACAGGGCTACTACGAGCAGTACTTC. The chain uses TRBV28 and TRBJ2-7; D might be TRBD1 or TRBD2, each matching 9 bases. CDR1 and CDR2 from the germline V gene are MDHEN and SYDVKM. The CDR3 has 15 residues. Trimming pared 7 bases from V and 3 bases from J, leaving 19 bases between.

J is TRBJ2-6 and V is TRBV9; 10 bases align to TRBD1. Germline V gives CDR1 SGDLS, CDR2 YYNGEE. J lost 1 base, V lost 1 base, and 5 bases had no gene match. The CDR3 covers 18 residues. CDR3: CASSVSGQGSSGANVLTF. The CDR3 DNA follows: TGTGCCAGCAGCGTATCGGGACAGGGGTCATCTGGGGCCAACGTCCTGACTTTC.

The V and J genes are TRBV28 and TRBJ2-5, with D perhaps being TRBD1 or TRBD2 (7 bases each). The CDR3 length is 14 residues. Germline assignment: CDR1 MDHEN and CDR2 SYDVKM. Trimming shortened V by 3 bases and J by 9 bases, and 17 bases separated the two germline ends. The CDR3 here is CASSFLQQGGAQYF. The DNA of the CDR3 is TGTGCCAGCAGTTTTCTCCAGCAGGGGGGGGCCCAGTACTTC.

The rearrangement joins TRBV5-4 to TRBJ1-1; D unclear. Trimming took 2 bases from V and 3 from J, leaving 14 bases between them. The germline V gene has CDR1 SGHNT and CDR2 YYREEE (reference sequence). The CDR3 totals 15 residues. In DNA form, the CDR3 reads TGTGCCAGCAGCTTAGGCCTTGGTGAGGACACTGAAGCTTTCTTT. This codes for CASSLGLGEDTEAFF.

The chain combines TRBV9 with TRBJ2-5; 8 nucleotides match TRBD2. Losses at the gene ends were 4 bases for V and 5 bases for J; bases not matched to a gene: 10. This CDR3 spans 15 amino acids. Germline-derived CDR1 and CDR2 are SGDLS and YYNGEE. CDR3 amino acids: CASSPRAGGGETQYF. The CDR3 DNA reads as TGTGCCAGCAGCCCTCGCGCGGGGGGCGGTGAGACCCAGTACTTC.

This clone was counted between two and nine times. CDR3 sequence reads: CASSPRAGGSGNTIYF. In DNA, the CDR3 is TGCGCCAGCAGCCCACGGGCGGGCGGCTCTGGAAACACCATATATTTT. The chain is built from TRBV5-1 and TRBJ1-3; D gene uncertain. This CDR3 region has 16 residues. Germline CDR1 reads SGHRS; CDR2 reads YFSETQ. The ends were cut back, 4 bases at V and 0 bases at J, with 14 bases in the middle.

This clone has more than one count but fewer than ten. The J gene is TRBJ1-2, the V gene TRBV6-5; D gene unclear. Between the trimmed V and J ends, which lost 2 bases and 0 bases, there was a span of 10 bases. CDR1 MNHEY and CDR2 SVGAGI come from the germline V gene. The CDR3 length is 15 residues. CDR3 nucleotides: TGTGCCAGCAGTTACGGTCCCGGTTCTAACTATGGCTACACCTTC. Its protein product is CASSYGPGSNYGYTF.

This clone has a handful of counts. The CDR3 protein is CSVMGMNTEAFF. The CDR3 DNA is TGCAGCGTTATGGGCATGAACACTGAAGCTTTCTTT. J is TRBJ1-1 and V is TRBV29-1; no reliable D call. Trimming removed 5 bases from V and 0 bases from J, with 7 bases in between. CDR3 length: 12 amino acids. The germline V gene has CDR1 SQVTM and CDR2 ANQGSEA.